Presented here are 23 T cell receptor beta chains from one specimen sequenced in a study of beta chain features in type 1 diabetes. Findings and caveats of the study: TCRB CDR3 length was moderately but significantly reduced in all four CD4+ subsets of Type 1 diabetes patients.

The whole isolated RNA underwent reverse transcription, so sequencing captured expressed TCRB transcripts. The protocol was immunoSEQ multiplex PCR, while the TCRdb copy is restricted to in-frame clones and leaves out a portion. The sample lists over 600,000 clones, approximately 13% seen once, with roughly 0.11% in the top ten. Their antigens remain unidentified. Sequencing was carried out using naive CD4+ T cells from blood. Receptors were obtained from a man between 25 and 39 years old with type 1 diabetes.

This chain joins TRBV5-1 and TRBJ2-1, with D possibly being TRBD1 (6 bases). Trimming pared 1 base from V and 3 bases from J, leaving 11 bases between. Germline loops: CDR1 SGHRS, CDR2 YFSETQ. The CDR3 length is 15 residues. CDR3 sequence reads: CASSLSGVDYNEQFF. The CDR3 region has the DNA TGCGCCAGCAGCTTGTCAGGGGTGGACTACAATGAGCAGTTCTTC.

This CDR3 is CASSEQRNEKLFF. The DNA for the CDR3 is TGTGCCAGTAGTGAACAGAGGAATGAAAAACTGTTTTTT. V is TRBV19 and J is TRBJ1-4; D is uncertain. Germline CDR1 and CDR2: LNHDA and SQIVND (reference sequence). V was clipped by 5 bases and J by 5 bases, with 9 bases between them. This CDR3 is built from 13 residues.

As for this clone: Other DNA sequences in this specimen translate into the identical CDR3. This chain links TRBV5-1 with TRBJ2-2; the D gene is possibly TRBD1 (6 bases). V was shortened by 3 bases and J by 1 base, with 7 bases between the two germline ends. The CDR3 length is 14 residues. Germline CDR1 and CDR2: SGHRS and YFSETQ. CDR3 coding DNA: TGCGCCAGCAGCTCGGGACAGAACACCGGGGAGCTGTTTTTT. Protein product: CASSSGQNTGELFF.

Details on this clone: A junction end diverges from the germline sequence, so it may reflect a read error. The DNA for the CDR3 is TGTGCCAGCACCTTACCCGCCGGGACTAACCAAGAGACCCAGTACTTC. It codes for CASTLPAGTNQETQYF. The J gene is TRBJ2-5, the V gene TRBV7-2; 7 bases match TRBD2. From germline, CDR1 is SGHTA and CDR2 FQGNSA. This CDR3 has 16 residues.

This chain connects TRBV2 to TRBJ1-2, with D maybe TRBD1 (6 bases). The germline V gene encodes CDR1 SNHLY and CDR2 FYNNEI. This CDR3 region has 14 residues. The V end was cut by 8 bases, the J end by 4 bases, with 17 bases between. CDR3 coding DNA: TGTGCCAGCCAGATCAGGGGATCCGGCTATGGCTACACCTTC. Translated, it gives CASQIRGSGYGYTF.

This clone turned up a few times. The chain combines TRBV7-2 with TRBJ1-5; weak D call: TRBD1 (6 bases). The germline V and J ends were trimmed by 1 base and 3 bases, with 13 bases remaining between them. Germline loops: CDR1 SGHTA, CDR2 FQGNSA. The CDR3 sequence is 16 residues long. CDR3: CASSLGPRGDNQPQHF. In DNA, the CDR3 is TGTGCCAGCAGCTTAGGCCCCAGGGGCGACAATCAGCCCCAGCATTTT.

The rearrangement links TRBV2 to TRBJ1-2; 8 positions agree with TRBD1. Unmatched junction bases numbered 4, after V lost 3 bases and J lost 4 bases. This CDR3 is 14 amino acids long. Looked up from germline, CDR1 is SNHLY and CDR2 is FYNNEI. The DNA for the CDR3 is TGTGCCAGCAGTGAGGACAGGGCTGGCTATGGCTACACCTTC. Amino acids: CASSEDRAGYGYTF.

This clone came up a few times. This chain uses TRBV4-2 with TRBJ2-3; D is possibly TRBD1 (6 bases). V dropped 5 bases and J dropped 3 bases, with 12 bases sitting between them. The CDR3 consists of 14 residues. The V gene's germline CDR1 is LGHNA and CDR2 YNFKEQ. The CDR3 loop is CASSGGSPTDTQYF. Here the CDR3 DNA reads TGTGCCAGCAGCGGGGGCAGCCCTACAGATACGCAGTATTTT.

The chain couples TRBV21-1 to TRBJ2-3; TRBD1 is the table's D call and was not checked against the DNA. TRBV21-1 represents a pseudogene. This CDR3 comprises 16 residues. The CDR3 DNA is TGTGCCAGCAGCAAAGCGAACAGGGGATTCACAGATACGCAGTATTTT. It specifies CASSKANRGFTDTQYF.

V usage is TRBV4-2 and J usage is TRBJ2-2; D is possibly TRBD1 or TRBD2 (5 bases each). The CDR3 is made up of 14 amino acids. From germline, CDR1 is LGHNA and CDR2 YNFKEQ. V was clipped by 1 base and J by 5 bases, with 8 bases between them. The CDR3 bases are TGTGCCAGCAGCCAAGGGGGGAAAACCGGGGAGCTGTTTTTT. Translated, it gives CASSQGGKTGELFF.

CDR3 sequence: CASSSRRQGANTGELFF. The CDR3 bases are TGTGCCAGCAGCTCGAGACGACAGGGCGCGAACACCGGGGAGCTGTTTTTT. The chain couples TRBV7-9 to TRBJ2-2, with TRBD1 matching 7 bases. Looked up from germline, CDR1 is SEHNR and CDR2 is FQNEAQ (reference sequence). This CDR3 comprises 17 residues. V trimming: 4 bases; J trimming: 0 bases; junction bases outside the gene matches: 8.

This clone turned up a few times. The chain uses TRBV27 and TRBJ2-3; tentatively, D is TRBD2 (6 bases). CDR1 is MNHEY, CDR2 SMNVEV, per germline (reference sequence). Trimming stripped 2 bases from V and 2 bases from J, with 8 bases between. CDR3 size: 14 residues. CDR3 loop: CASSLGLSTDTQYF. The CDR3 nucleotides read TGTGCCAGCAGTTTAGGACTATCCACAGATACGCAGTATTTT.

V usage is TRBV29-1 and J usage is TRBJ1-2, with TRBD1 as a possible D gene (5 bases). Trimming stripped 4 bases from V and 5 bases from J, with 11 bases between. The length of the CDR3 is 12 residues. CDR1 and CDR2 from the germline V gene are SQVTM and ANQGSEA. DNA for the CDR3: TGCAGCGTTGCAGGGATTTTTTATGGCTACACCTTC. Encoded protein: CSVAGIFYGYTF. Full variable domain (rest looked up from reference TRBV29-1 and TRBJ1-2): SAVISQKPSRDICQRGTSLTIQCQVDSQVTMMFWYRQQPGQSLTLIATANQGSEATYESGFVIDKFPISRPNLTFSTLTVSNMSPEDSSIYLCSVAGIFYGYTFGSGTRLTVV.

This clone was recorded a few times. V usage is TRBV19 and J usage is TRBJ2-2; D perhaps matches TRBD1 (6 bases). The CDR3 extends over 14 amino acids. Trimming shortened V by 7 bases and J by 1 base, and 10 bases separated the two germline ends. Germline CDR1 is LNHDA and CDR2 is SQIVND (reference sequence). The CDR3 region has the DNA TGTGCCAGTACGGTGGACAGGAACACCGGGGAGCTGTTTTTT. It yields the protein CASTVDRNTGELFF.

This rearrangement joins TRBV7-8 to TRBJ1-6, with 7 bases lining up with TRBD1. Per germline, CDR1 SGHVS and CDR2 FQNEAQ. This CDR3 is built from 19 residues. J was trimmed by 1 base and V by 6 bases; bases with no gene match: 15. CDR3 nucleotides: TGTGCCAGCAGGTCACGGGCCCAGGGGGTGTTATCCTATAATTCACCCCTCCACTTT. It encodes CASRSRAQGVLSYNSPLHF. Together with reference TRBV7-8 and TRBJ1-6, the CDR3 gives the full variable domain: GAGVSQSPRYKVAKRGQDVALRCDPISGHVSLFWYQQALGQGPEFLTYFQNEAQLDKSGLPSDRFFAERPEGSVSTLKIQRTQQEDSAVYLCASRSRAQGVLSYNSPLHFGNGTRLTVT.

This clone was seen a handful of times. The rearrangement uses TRBV4-2 and TRBJ1-4, with D maybe TRBD1 (5 bases). This CDR3 region has 14 residues. V lost 2 bases, J lost 8 bases, and 12 bases lay in between. Per germline, CDR1 LGHNA and CDR2 YNFKEQ. The DNA of the CDR3 is TGTGCCAGCAGCCAAAGGGGCCGGGCGGAAAAACTGTTTTTT. Protein: CASSQRGRAEKLFF.

The V and J genes are TRBV11-3 and TRBJ1-1; D is possibly TRBD1 (6 bases). Germline V CDR1 and CDR2: SGHNT, YENEEA. The CDR3 is 15 residues long. Trimming left V 2 bases short and J 3 bases short, with 13 bases between. The CDR3, as DNA: TGTGCCAGCAGCTTAAATGGGGGCAGAGACACTGAAGCTTTCTTT. It encodes CASSLNGGRDTEAFF. The variable domain in full, completed from reference TRBV11-3 and TRBJ1-1, reads EAGVVQSPRYKIIEKKQPVAFWCNPISGHNTLYWYLQNLGQGPELLIRYENEEAVDDSQLPKDRFSAERLKGVDSTLKIQPAELGDSAVYLCASSLNGGRDTEAFFGQGTRLTVV.

The J gene is TRBJ2-1, the V gene TRBV28; D remains unclear. This CDR3 comprises 15 residues. The ends were cut back, 3 bases at V and 4 bases at J, with 13 bases in the middle. The germline V gene has CDR1 MDHEN and CDR2 SYDVKM. For the CDR3, the DNA is TGTGCCAGCAGTTTTCAAGGGCTCTTTTACAATGAGCAGTTCTTC. Protein: CASSFQGLFYNEQFF.

The chain combines TRBV9 with TRBJ2-3, with TRBD2 matching 8 bases. Germline V gene sequence: CDR1 SGDLS, CDR2 YYNGEE. With V trimmed by 0 bases and J by 4 bases, 7 bases remained unmatched. The CDR3 spans 16 residues. CDR3 coding DNA: TGTGCCAGCAGCGTAGGCAATAGCGGGGACGCAGATACGCAGTATTTT. It is translated as CASSVGNSGDADTQYF.

The chain has TRBV15 and TRBJ1-2, with D possibly being TRBD1 (5 bases). V was pared by 0 bases and J by 4 bases, with 12 bases between. CDR1 LNHNV and CDR2 YYDKDF come from the germline V gene (reference sequence). The CDR3 sequence is 15 residues long. Here the CDR3 reads CATSRDRTGIYGYTF. The DNA of the CDR3 is TGTGCCACCAGCAGAGATCGAACAGGAATCTATGGCTACACCTTC.

This clone was observed a handful of times. The V and J genes are TRBV18 and TRBJ2-3; D unresolved. Deletions cut 1 base from V and 3 bases from J, with 2 bases between. The CDR3 has 12 residues. Germline CDR1 reads KGHSH; CDR2 reads LQKENI. This CDR3 reads CASSPQTDTQYF. CDR3 nucleotides: TGTGCCAGCTCACCACAGACAGATACGCAGTATTTT.

The rearrangement links TRBV7-2 to TRBJ1-2; TRBD1 might be the D (5 bases). The germline V and J ends were trimmed by 2 bases and 4 bases, with 5 bases remaining between them. Germline CDR1 and CDR2: SGHTA and FQGNSA. The CDR3 has 12 amino acids. Here the CDR3 reads CASSLTGYGYTF. For the CDR3, the DNA is TGTGCCAGCAGCTTAACAGGCTATGGCTACACCTTC. Variable domain in full (rest from reference TRBV7-2 and TRBJ1-2): GAGVSQSPSNKVTEKGKDVELRCDPISGHTALYWYRQSLGQGLEFLIYFQGNSAPDKSGLPSDRFSAERTGGSVSTLTIQRTQQEDSAVYLCASSLTGYGYTFGSGTRLTVV.

This clone has a handful of counts. The chain links TRBV9 to TRBJ2-7; the match to TRBD1 covers 7 bases. Germline V lookup: CDR1 SGDLS, CDR2 YYNGEE. This CDR3 contains 16 residues. Trimming at V came to 0 bases and at J to 6 bases, leaving 12 bases not matched to a gene. In nucleotides, the CDR3 is TGTGCCAGCAGCGTAGAGGGGACAGTACTCACTGGCGAGCAGTACTTC. Protein: CASSVEGTVLTGEQYF.